A single sample is the source of the 26 T cell receptor beta chains below, sequenced in a study of Ad26.COV2.S vaccination and SARS-CoV-2 variants. Only in-frame clones appear in the TCRdb table, and some are missing; sequencing was by immunoSEQ multiplex PCR. The sample lists roughly 500,000 clones, approximately 92% occurring once. Documented treatment: 19 received Ad26.COV2.S at low or high dose, single or two shots; 5 received placebo; per-sample allocation not given. Following the first vaccine or placebo injection, samples were taken on day 63. The input for sequencing was peripheral blood, taken in a trial of Ad26.COV2.S vaccine versus placebo. The source is a person aged 18-65 years who received the Ad26.COV2.S COVID-19 vaccine or a placebo.

Only one count was recorded for this clone. J is TRBJ1-1 and V is TRBV27; maybe TRBD1 (5 bases). CDR3 length: 17 amino acids. Between the trimmed V and J ends, which lost 0 bases and 5 bases, there was a span of 19 bases. Germline CDR1 reads MNHEY; CDR2 reads SMNVEV (reference sequence). The CDR3 coding sequence is TGTGCCAGCAGTTTATCGCAACGGGGGGGGTTTGGGACTGAAGCTTTCTTT. This encodes CASSLSQRGGFGTEAFF.

On this clone itself: This same CDR3 is encoded by further DNA sequences in the sample. The genes are TRBV5-1 and TRBJ2-2; no firm D call. V was pared by 0 bases and J by 3 bases, with 6 bases between. This CDR3 has 14 amino acids. Per germline, CDR1 SGHRS and CDR2 YFSETQ. CDR3 amino acids: CASSLDSYTGELFF. The CDR3 DNA reads TGCGCCAGCAGCTTGGACAGCTACACCGGGGAGCTGTTTTTT.

This chain links TRBV4-1 with TRBJ1-1; tentatively, D is TRBD1 (5 bases). The CDR3 consists of 13 residues. V dropped 6 bases and J dropped 0 bases, with 8 bases sitting between them. The germline V gene has CDR1 MGHRA and CDR2 YSYEKL. The CDR3: CASRMTVNTEAFF. CDR3 coding DNA: TGCGCCAGCAGGATGACAGTGAACACTGAAGCTTTCTTT.

This chain uses TRBV7-8 with TRBJ2-2; TRBD1 agrees at 7 bases. This CDR3 spans 14 amino acids. V shed 5 bases, J shed 8 bases, and the junction held 8 bases outside the gene matches. Germline assignment: CDR1 SGHVS and CDR2 FQNEAQ. This CDR3 is CASSERQGVGELFF. The CDR3 DNA reads as TGTGCCAGCAGCGAGAGACAGGGAGTTGGGGAGCTGTTTTTT. Looking up the rest from reference TRBV7-8 and TRBJ2-2 gives the full variable domain: GAGVSQSPRYKVAKRGQDVALRCDPISGHVSLFWYQQALGQGPEFLTYFQNEAQLDKSGLPSDRFFAERPEGSVSTLKIQRTQQEDSAVYLCASSERQGVGELFFGEGSRLTVL.

V usage is TRBV6-5 and J usage is TRBJ2-7; D gene unclear. Germline V gene data show CDR1 as MNHEY and CDR2 as SVGAGI. V was shortened by 6 bases and J by 0 bases, with 15 bases between the two germline ends. CDR3 length: 15 residues. CDR3 bases: TGTGCCAGCAGACTACTTAGAGAGAGCTCCTACGAGCAGTACTTC. Amino acid sequence: CASRLLRESSYEQYF.

The chain is built from TRBV6-2 or TRBV6-3 and TRBJ1-2, with D perhaps matching TRBD1 (5 bases). The V end was cut by 2 bases, the J end by 2 bases, with 9 bases between. The CDR3 contains 14 residues. CDR1 and CDR2 (germline): MNHEY, SVGEGT. Here the CDR3 reads CASSYGGDNYGYTF. The CDR3 DNA reads TGTGCCAGCAGTTACGGGGGGGACAACTATGGCTACACCTTC.

The chain carries TRBV4-3 and TRBJ1-1; a weak D match, TRBD1 (6 bases). The V end was cut by 3 bases, the J end by 1 base, with 18 bases between. The CDR3 covers 17 residues. Germline CDR1 is LGHNA and CDR2 is YSLEER. This chain's CDR3 is CASSQRIRGWENTEAFF. As DNA, the CDR3 is TGCGCCAGCAGCCAGAGGATCAGGGGATGGGAGAACACTGAAGCTTTCTTT.

The genes are TRBV6-4 and TRBJ2-3; D is ambiguous. Germline V CDR1 and CDR2: MRHNA, SNTAGT. V was clipped by 6 bases and J by 6 bases, with 16 bases between them. The CDR3 consists of 14 residues. The CDR3 nucleotides read TGTGCCAGCAGCAGGAACATGGGGTCGGATACGCAGTATTTT. Protein sequence: CASSRNMGSDTQYF.

The chain links TRBV5-4 to TRBJ1-4; the match to TRBD1 covers 9 bases. Germline CDR1 is SGHNT and CDR2 is YYREEE (reference sequence). The CDR3 totals 15 residues. V shed 4 bases and J 7 bases; nucleotides not matched to a gene: 8. CDR3 sequence reads: CASSAPGTGPEKLFF. The CDR3, as DNA: TGTGCCAGCAGCGCCCCCGGGACAGGGCCTGAAAAACTGTTTTTT.

The chain joins TRBV19 to TRBJ1-1, with unresolved D. The V end lost 3 bases, the J end lost 1 base, and 24 bases lay between the germline ends. Germline-derived CDR1 and CDR2 are LNHDA and SQIVND (reference sequence). The CDR3 totals 19 residues. CDR3 bases: TGTGCCAGTAGTATGCTTCCATCGAGGATACTTAATCCGAACACTGAAGCTTTCTTT. Translated, it gives CASSMLPSRILNPNTEAFF.

This sequence joins TRBV19 and TRBJ2-7; the match to TRBD1 covers 7 bases. Germline V gives CDR1 LNHDA, CDR2 SQIVND (reference sequence). With V trimmed by 6 bases and J by 3 bases, 11 bases remained unmatched. The CDR3 contains 15 residues. Here the CDR3 reads CASRVPNRGLYEQYV. The CDR3 DNA is TGTGCCAGTAGGGTCCCCAACAGGGGTCTCTACGAGCAGTACGTC.

This chain's CDR3 is CASSQLDSYEQYF. The CDR3 DNA sequence: TGTGCCAGCAGCCAGCTGGACAGCTACGAGCAGTACTTC. The chain uses TRBV14 and TRBJ2-7, with D perhaps TRBD1 (6 bases). The CDR3 covers 13 residues. V was pared by 3 bases and J by 3 bases, with 9 bases between. Per the germline V gene, CDR1 is SGHDN and CDR2 is FVKESK.

The chain recombines TRBV14 with TRBJ2-3; D remains ambiguous. V was trimmed by 1 base and J by 10 bases, leaving 15 bases between them. Germline CDR1 is SGHDN and CDR2 is FVKESK. The CDR3 runs 14 residues. In DNA form, the CDR3 reads TGTGCCAGCAGCCAAGGGAATGGCGGCATGGCGCAGTATTTT. Translating it yields CASSQGNGGMAQYF. The full variable domain, its missing parts supplied by reference TRBV14 and TRBJ2-3, is EAGVTQFPSHSVIEKGQTVTLRCDPISGHDNLYWYRRVMGKEIKFLLHFVKESKQDESGMPNNRFLAERTGGTYSTLKVQPAELEDSGVYFCASSQGNGGMAQYFGPGTRLTVL.

This clone was recorded once. The chain recombines TRBV5-1 with TRBJ2-1; D unresolved. Germline CDR1 is SGHRS and CDR2 is YFSETQ. V was cut by 3 bases and J by 7 bases, with 8 bases left in between. The CDR3 covers 12 residues. CDR3 loop: CASSSAFNEQFF. The CDR3 DNA sequence: TGCGCCAGCAGCTCAGCATTTAATGAGCAGTTCTTC.

The chain uses TRBV24-1 and TRBJ2-3; D unclear. This CDR3 spans 12 amino acids. V was shortened by 4 bases and J by 9 bases, with 10 bases between the two germline ends. Germline assignment: CDR1 KGHDR and CDR2 SFDVKD. CDR3 bases: TGTGCCACCAGTGACGCATTTGAGACGCAGTATTTT. This sequence encodes CATSDAFETQYF.

This chain links TRBV5-5 with TRBJ2-3; TRBD1 aligns across 8 bases. This CDR3 comprises 18 residues. CDR1 SGHKS and CDR2 YYEKEE come from the germline V gene (reference sequence). With V trimmed by 1 base and J by 4 bases, 14 bases remained unmatched. The CDR3 DNA follows: TGTGCCAGCAGCTTGCCCCCCCGGACAGGGACGTTTGCAGATACGCAGTATTTT. Translation gives CASSLPPRTGTFADTQYF.

The chain employs TRBV12-5 and TRBJ1-1; D not resolved. The CDR3 covers 15 residues. Germline loops: CDR1 LGHNT, CDR2 FRNRAP. The V end was cut by 2 bases, the J end by 1 base, with 11 bases between. The CDR3 sequence is CASGLMLYRNTEAFF. The DNA for the CDR3 is TGTGCTAGTGGTTTGATGTTGTATCGGAACACTGAAGCTTTCTTT.

The count of this clone is one. V gene TRBV14 combines with J gene TRBJ2-1; 9 nucleotides line up with TRBD2. The CDR3 has 20 residues. Trimming took 0 bases from V and 2 from J; bases not matched to a gene: 14. Germline CDR1 is SGHDN and CDR2 is FVKESK. CDR3 nucleotides: TGTGCCAGCAGCCAAGAGGCGTCTAGCGGGATTCTCCCCCCCTACAATGAGCAGTTCTTC. This sequence encodes CASSQEASSGILPPYNEQFF.

The chain has TRBV24-1 and TRBJ2-1; D remains ambiguous. Germline V gene sequence: CDR1 KGHDR, CDR2 SFDVKD. Trimming took off 3 bases at V and 4 bases at J, with 6 bases between the two ends. The CDR3 totals 13 residues. CDR3 DNA: TGTGCCACCAGTGATCAATTTTACAATGAGCAGTTCTTC. Translation gives CATSDQFYNEQFF.

J is TRBJ1-6 and V is TRBV11-3; D perhaps matches TRBD1 (6 bases). Germline loops: CDR1 SGHNT, CDR2 YENEEA. The CDR3 is 14 amino acids. Trimming removed 2 bases at V and 8 bases at J, with 10 bases between. DNA of the CDR3: TGTGCCAGCAGCTTAATGGACAGTTATTCACCCCTCCACTTT. Amino acids: CASSLMDSYSPLHF.

The CDR3 spells CASSPGPTNYEQYV. CDR3 DNA: TGTGCCAGCAGCCCGGGACCGACTAACTACGAGCAGTACGTC. The chain has TRBV5-4 and TRBJ2-7; either TRBD1 or TRBD2 may supply D (5 bases each). Germline V gene lookup returns CDR1 SGHNT and CDR2 YYREEE (reference sequence). V shed 4 bases and J shed 3 bases, with 14 bases lying between them. This CDR3 spans 14 amino acids.

The V gene is TRBV2, the J gene TRBJ2-5; 7 nucleotides align to TRBD1. In germline, CDR1 is SNHLY, CDR2 FYNNEI. The trim removed 4 bases at V and 5 bases at J, leaving 4 bases unmatched. The CDR3 covers 13 residues. This chain's CDR3 is CASSARGWETQYF. CDR3 sequence (DNA): TGTGCCAGCAGTGCCAGGGGGTGGGAGACCCAGTACTTC.

CDR3 sequence reads: CAIGTPGNTIYF. The CDR3 DNA reads as TGTGCCATCGGGACACCCGGAAACACCATATATTTT. The chain combines TRBV10-3 with TRBJ1-3; D is possibly TRBD1 (6 bases). The V end was cut by 8 bases, the J end by 4 bases, with 9 bases between. Germline V lookup: CDR1 ENHRY, CDR2 SYGVKD. The CDR3 has 12 amino acids.

This clone was recorded once. V usage is TRBV10-3 and J usage is TRBJ2-7; the D gene is possibly TRBD2 (6 bases). The V end was cut by 4 bases, the J end by 3 bases, with 13 bases between. The CDR3 has 14 residues. CDR1 and CDR2 from the germline V gene are ENHRY and SYGVKD. Written as DNA, the CDR3 is TGTGCCATCAGTGCCCTAACCGGGGGCTACGAGCAGTACTTC. It encodes CAISALTGGYEQYF.

The chain joins TRBV5-1 to TRBJ2-3, with 8 bases matching TRBD2. Germline CDR1 reads SGHRS; CDR2 reads YFSETQ. There are 17 residues in the CDR3. The trim removed 0 bases at V and 0 bases at J, leaving 6 bases unmatched. CDR3 DNA: TGCGCCAGCAGCTTGGCCGGACTAGCTAGTAGCACAGATACGCAGTATTTT. It is translated as CASSLAGLASSTDTQYF.

This clone was seen ten or more times. This chain connects TRBV10-3 to TRBJ1-4, with TRBD1 matching 7 bases. The trim removed 4 bases at V and 8 bases at J, leaving 4 bases unmatched. The CDR3 runs to 13 residues. Germline loops: CDR1 ENHRY, CDR2 SYGVKD. The DNA for the CDR3 is TGTGCCATCAGTGGGACAGGTCGCGAAAAACTGTTTTTT. It codes for CAISGTGREKLFF.